This TCR beta chain was observed in a study of cytomegalovirus exposure and HLA in healthy donors. Study-wide points: CMV antigen specificity of three CMV-associated chains was confirmed in vitro. The study recorded some 160 TCR beta chains that were cytomegalovirus-associated. Generally TCR sequences proved uncommon, though certain public TCRs appeared in numerous donors. It was reported that the classifier diagnosed cytomegalovirus status with high specificity and sensitivity in both the original and validation cohorts.

With respect to this clone: Its antigen remains unidentified.

CDR3 length: 16 residues. Trimming took 3 bases from V and 4 from J; bases not matched to a gene: 7. Germline loops: CDR1 WSHSY, CDR2 SAAADI. Clones were read by immunoSEQ multiplex PCR, and TCRdb kept only the in-frame ones, dropping some. Of about 130,000 clones in the sample, approximately 89% were seen once. Sequencing was carried out using PBMCs. The chain combines TRBV10-2 with TRBJ1-5; 9 bases line up with TRBD1. This receptor was obtained from a woman aged 18-30 years in good health and CMV-seronegative. Here the CDR3 DNA reads TGCGCCAGCAGTGACCCGACAGGGGGACGGAATCAGCCCCAGCATTTT. As protein: CASSDPTGGRNQPQHF.